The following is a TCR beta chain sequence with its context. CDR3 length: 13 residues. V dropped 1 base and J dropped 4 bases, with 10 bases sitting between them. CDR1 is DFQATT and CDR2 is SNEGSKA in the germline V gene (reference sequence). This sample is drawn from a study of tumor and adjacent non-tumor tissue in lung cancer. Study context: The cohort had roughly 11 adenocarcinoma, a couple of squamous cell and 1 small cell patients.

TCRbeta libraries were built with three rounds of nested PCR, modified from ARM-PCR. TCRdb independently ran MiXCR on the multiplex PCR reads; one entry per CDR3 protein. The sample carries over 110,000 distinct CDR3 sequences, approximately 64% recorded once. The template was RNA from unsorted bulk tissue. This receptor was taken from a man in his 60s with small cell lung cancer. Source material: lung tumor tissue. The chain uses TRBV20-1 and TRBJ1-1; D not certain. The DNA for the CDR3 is TGCAGTGCTAGAGGTGGGATAGCCACTGAAGCTTTCTTT. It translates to CSARGGIATEAFF.